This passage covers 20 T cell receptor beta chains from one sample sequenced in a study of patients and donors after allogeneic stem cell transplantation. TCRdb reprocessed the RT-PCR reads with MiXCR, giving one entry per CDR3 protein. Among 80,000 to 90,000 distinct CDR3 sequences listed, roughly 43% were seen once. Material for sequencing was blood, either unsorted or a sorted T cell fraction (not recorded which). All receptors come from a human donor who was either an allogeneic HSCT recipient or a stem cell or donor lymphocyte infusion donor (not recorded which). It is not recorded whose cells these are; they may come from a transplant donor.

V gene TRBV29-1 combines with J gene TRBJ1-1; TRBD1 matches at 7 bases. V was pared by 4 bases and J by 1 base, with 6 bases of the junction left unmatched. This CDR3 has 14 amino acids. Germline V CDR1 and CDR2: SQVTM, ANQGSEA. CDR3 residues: CSVAWTGPNTEAFF. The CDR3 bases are TGCAGCGTTGCTTGGACAGGACCGAACACTGAAGCTTTCTTT.

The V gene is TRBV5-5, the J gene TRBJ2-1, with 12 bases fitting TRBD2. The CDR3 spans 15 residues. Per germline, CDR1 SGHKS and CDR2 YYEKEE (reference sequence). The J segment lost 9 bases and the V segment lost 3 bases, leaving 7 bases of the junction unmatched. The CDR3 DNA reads TGTGCCAGCAGCTCCGCGACTAGCGGGAGCTCTGAGCAGTTCTTC. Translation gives CASSSATSGSSEQFF.

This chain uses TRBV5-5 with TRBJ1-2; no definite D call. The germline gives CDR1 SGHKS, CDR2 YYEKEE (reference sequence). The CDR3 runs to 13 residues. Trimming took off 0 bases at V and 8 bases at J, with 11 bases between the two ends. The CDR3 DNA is TGTGCCAGCAGCTTGGGTCCTTTGACAGGCTACACCTTC. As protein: CASSLGPLTGYTF.

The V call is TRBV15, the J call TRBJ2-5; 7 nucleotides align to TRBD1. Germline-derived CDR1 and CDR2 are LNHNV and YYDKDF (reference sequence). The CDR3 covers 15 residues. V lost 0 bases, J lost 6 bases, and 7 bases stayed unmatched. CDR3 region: CATSRDRAGGKTQYF. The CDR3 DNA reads TGTGCCACCAGCAGAGATCGCGCAGGGGGAAAGACCCAGTACTTC.

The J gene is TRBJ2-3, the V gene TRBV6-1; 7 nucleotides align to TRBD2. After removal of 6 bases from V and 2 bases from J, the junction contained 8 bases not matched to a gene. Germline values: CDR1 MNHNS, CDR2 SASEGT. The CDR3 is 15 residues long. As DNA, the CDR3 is TGTGCCAGCAGCCCCGGACTAGGGATCACAGATACGCAGTATTTT. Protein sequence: CASSPGLGITDTQYF.

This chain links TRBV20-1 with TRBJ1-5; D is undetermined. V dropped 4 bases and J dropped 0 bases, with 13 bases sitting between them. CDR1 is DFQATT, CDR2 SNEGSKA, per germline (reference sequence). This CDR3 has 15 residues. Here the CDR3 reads CSATLAGNSNQPQHF. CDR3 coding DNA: TGCAGTGCTACTCTGGCCGGGAATAGCAATCAGCCCCAGCATTTT.

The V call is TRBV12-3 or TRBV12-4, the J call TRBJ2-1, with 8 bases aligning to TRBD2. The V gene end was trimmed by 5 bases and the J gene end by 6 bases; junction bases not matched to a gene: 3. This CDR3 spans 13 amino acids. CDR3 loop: CASSPGLANEQFF. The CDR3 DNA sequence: TGTGCCAGCAGTCCAGGACTAGCCAATGAGCAGTTCTTC.

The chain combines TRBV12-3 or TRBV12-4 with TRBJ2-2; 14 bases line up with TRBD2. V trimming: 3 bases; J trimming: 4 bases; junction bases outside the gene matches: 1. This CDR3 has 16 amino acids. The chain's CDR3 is CASSLTSGRGTGELFF. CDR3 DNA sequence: TGTGCCAGCAGTTTGACTAGCGGGAGGGGCACCGGGGAGCTGTTTTTT.

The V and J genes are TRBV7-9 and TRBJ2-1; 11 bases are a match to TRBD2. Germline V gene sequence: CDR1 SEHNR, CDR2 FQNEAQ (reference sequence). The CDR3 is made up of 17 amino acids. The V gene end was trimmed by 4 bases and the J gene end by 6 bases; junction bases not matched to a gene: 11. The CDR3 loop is CASSSLAGGPSRNEQFF. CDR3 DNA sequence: TGTGCCAGCAGCTCCTTAGCGGGAGGGCCGTCACGCAATGAGCAGTTCTTC.

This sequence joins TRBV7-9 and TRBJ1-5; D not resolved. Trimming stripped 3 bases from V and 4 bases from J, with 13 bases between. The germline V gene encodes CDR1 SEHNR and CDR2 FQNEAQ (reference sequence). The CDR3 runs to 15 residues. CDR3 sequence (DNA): TGTGCCAGCAGCTTCCAGGATCTTCCGAATCAGCCCCAGCATTTT. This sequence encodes CASSFQDLPNQPQHF.

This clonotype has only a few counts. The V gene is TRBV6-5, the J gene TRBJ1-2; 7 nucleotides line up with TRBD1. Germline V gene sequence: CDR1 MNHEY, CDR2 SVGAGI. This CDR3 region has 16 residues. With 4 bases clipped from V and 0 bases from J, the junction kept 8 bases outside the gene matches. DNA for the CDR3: TGTGCCAGCAGTTTACAGGGGATCGAAGCTAACTATGGCTACACCTTC. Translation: CASSLQGIEANYGYTF.

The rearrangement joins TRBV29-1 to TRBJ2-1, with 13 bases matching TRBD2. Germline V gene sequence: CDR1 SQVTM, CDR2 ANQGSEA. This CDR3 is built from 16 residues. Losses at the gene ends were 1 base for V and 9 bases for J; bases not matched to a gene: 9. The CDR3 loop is CSVEVGATSGRTEQFF. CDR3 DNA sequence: TGCAGCGTTGAAGTTGGGGCGACTAGCGGGAGGACTGAGCAGTTCTTC.

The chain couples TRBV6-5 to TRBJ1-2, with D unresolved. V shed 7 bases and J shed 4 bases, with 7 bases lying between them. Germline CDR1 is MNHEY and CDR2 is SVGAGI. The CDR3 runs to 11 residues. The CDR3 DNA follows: TGTGCCAGCAAAGGGCTCTATGGCTACACCTTC. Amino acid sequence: CASKGLYGYTF.

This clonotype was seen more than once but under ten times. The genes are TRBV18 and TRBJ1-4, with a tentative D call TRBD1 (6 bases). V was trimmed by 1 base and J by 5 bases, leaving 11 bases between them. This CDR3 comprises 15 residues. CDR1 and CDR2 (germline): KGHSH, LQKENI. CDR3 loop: CASSPRTGTNEKLFF. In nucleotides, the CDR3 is TGTGCCAGCTCACCACGCACAGGGACCAATGAAAAACTGTTTTTT.

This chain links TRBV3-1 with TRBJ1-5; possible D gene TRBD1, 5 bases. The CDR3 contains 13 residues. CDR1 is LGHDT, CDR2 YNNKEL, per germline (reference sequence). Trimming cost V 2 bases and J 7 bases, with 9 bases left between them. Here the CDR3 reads CASSQQGEQPQHF. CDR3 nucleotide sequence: TGTGCCAGCAGCCAACAAGGGGAGCAGCCCCAGCATTTT.

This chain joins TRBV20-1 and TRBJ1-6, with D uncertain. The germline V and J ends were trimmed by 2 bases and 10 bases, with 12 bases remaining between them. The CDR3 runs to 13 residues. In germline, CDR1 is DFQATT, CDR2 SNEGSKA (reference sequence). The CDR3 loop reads CSARRTDPSPLHF. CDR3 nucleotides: TGCAGTGCTAGAAGGACGGATCCCTCACCCCTCCACTTT.

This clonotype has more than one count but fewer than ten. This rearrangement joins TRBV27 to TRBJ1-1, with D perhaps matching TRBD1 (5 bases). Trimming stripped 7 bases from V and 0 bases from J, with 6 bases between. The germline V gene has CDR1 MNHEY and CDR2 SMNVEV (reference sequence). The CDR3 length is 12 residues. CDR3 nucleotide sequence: TGTGCCAGCACAGGGATGAACACTGAAGCTTTCTTT. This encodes CASTGMNTEAFF.

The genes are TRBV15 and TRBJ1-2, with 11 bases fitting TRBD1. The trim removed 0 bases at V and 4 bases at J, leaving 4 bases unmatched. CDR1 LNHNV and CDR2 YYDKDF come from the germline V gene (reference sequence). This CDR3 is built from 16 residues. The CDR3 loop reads CATSRERDRGAYGYTF. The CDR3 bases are TGTGCCACCAGCAGAGAACGGGACAGGGGGGCCTATGGCTACACCTTC.

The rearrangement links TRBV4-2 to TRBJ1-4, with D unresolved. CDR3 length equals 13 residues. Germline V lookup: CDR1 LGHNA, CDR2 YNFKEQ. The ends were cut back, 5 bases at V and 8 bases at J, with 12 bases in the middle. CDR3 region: CASSGLVGEKLFF. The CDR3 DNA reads TGTGCCAGCAGCGGACTAGTAGGGGAAAAACTGTTTTTT.

The CDR3 region is CASRRGRLVGDRFEKLFF. In DNA, the CDR3 is TGTGCCAGCAGACGGGGGCGCCTTGTGGGTGACAGATTTGAAAAACTGTTTTTT. This sequence joins TRBV7-6 and TRBJ1-4, with D possibly TRBD1 on 6 matching bases. V was pared by 6 bases and J by 7 bases, with 27 bases between. The CDR3 has 18 residues. Looked up from germline, CDR1 is SGHVS and CDR2 is FNYEAQ.